The 6 T cell receptor beta chains below come from one sample, sequenced in a study of T cell repertoires in cytomegalovirus infection. TCRdb redid the calling of the reads with MiXCR, one entry per CDR3 protein. The table shows about 490,000 distinct CDR3 sequences, with around 27% occurring only once. The specimen sequenced was PBMCs. These receptors were obtained from a human donor in good health (CMV status not recorded). Some clones in this sample may be carry-over from other donors' samples.

This clonotype was detected only a few times. The J gene is TRBJ1-5, the V gene TRBV19, with D possibly matching TRBD1 (5 bases). Trimming took 10 bases from V and 5 from J, leaving 18 bases between them. CDR1 is LNHDA and CDR2 is SQIVND in the germline V gene (reference sequence). The length of the CDR3 is 14 residues. CDR3 sequence: CATTGGETYQPQHF. CDR3 coding DNA: TGTGCCACCACTGGGGGAGAGACCTATCAGCCCCAGCATTTT. Based on the CDR3 plus reference TRBV19 and TRBJ1-5, the full variable domain is DGGITQSPKYLFRKEGQNVTLSCEQNLNHDAMYWYRQDPGQGLRLIYYSQIVNDFQKGDIAEGYSVSREKKESFPLTVTSAQKNPTAFYLCATTGGETYQPQHFGDGTRLSIL.

The J gene is TRBJ1-5, the V gene TRBV7-9; 10 bases are shared with TRBD1. V was clipped by 1 base and J by 6 bases; unmatched bases: 3. This CDR3 region has 15 residues. CDR1 SEHNR and CDR2 FQNEAQ come from the germline V gene (reference sequence). The chain's CDR3 is CASSLGTGGFQPQHF. As DNA, the CDR3 is TGTGCCAGCAGCTTAGGGACAGGGGGTTTTCAGCCCCAGCATTTT.

The V and J genes are TRBV25-1 and TRBJ1-1; maybe TRBD1 (5 bases). The germline gives CDR1 MGHDK, CDR2 SYGVNS. The CDR3 has 14 residues. The V gene lost 4 bases and the J gene lost 5 bases, with 14 bases spanning the gap. The CDR3 loop is CASSAARGRTEAFF. CDR3 DNA: TGTGCCAGCAGTGCGGCAAGGGGCAGGACTGAAGCTTTCTTT.

V is TRBV30 and J is TRBJ1-5, with D uncertain. The CDR3 consists of 13 residues. Per the germline V gene, CDR1 is GTSNPN and CDR2 is SVGIG (reference sequence). Trimming left V 1 base short and J 6 bases short, with 10 bases between. CDR3 region: CAWSEGVVQPQHF. The CDR3 DNA reads as TGTGCCTGGAGTGAGGGTGTGGTTCAGCCCCAGCATTTT.

CDR3: CASSLALDPGSEAFF. The CDR3 DNA reads as TGCGCCAGCAGCTTGGCCTTGGACCCCGGGTCTGAAGCTTTCTTT. The chain carries TRBV5-1 and TRBJ1-1; D is unresolved. The CDR3 consists of 15 residues. The ends were cut back, 0 bases at V and 6 bases at J, with 15 bases in the middle. Germline values: CDR1 SGHRS, CDR2 YFSETQ.

This clonotype was picked up a small number of times. The chain employs TRBV5-6 and TRBJ2-7; 9 nucleotides line up with TRBD1. Germline CDR1 reads SGHDT; CDR2 reads YYEEEE. V lost 6 bases and J lost 4; bases outside the gene matches: 11. This CDR3 contains 15 residues. CDR3 in amino acids: CASNDWDREAYEQYV. DNA of the CDR3: TGTGCCAGCAACGACTGGGACAGGGAAGCGTACGAGCAGTACGTC.